This T cell receptor beta chain was observed in a study of vaccination effects on CD4 cells after COVID-19. Study-level results: Healthy vaccine recipients' vaccine-induced clones were almost all SARS-CoV-2 mono-reactive. Infection-derived and vaccine-derived clones contracted markedly late after vaccination.

About this clone itself: Its antigen remains unknown.

Method: immunoSEQ multiplex PCR; TCRdb's copy keeps in-frame clones and lacks some. The sample lists tens of thousands of clones; approximately 82% were seen once. Before sequencing took place, the ViraFEST assay used viral peptide pools to expand antigen-specific CD4+ T cells. Between days 9 and 11 of culture, CD4+ T cells were separated out. Two-dose vaccination with either BNT162b2 or mRNA-1273 was given to the participants. Having tested negative for nucleocapsid antibodies, the vaccine recipients showed no prior SARS-CoV-2 infection. In culture with approximately 10 IU/ml IL-2 and about 10 ug/ml peptides, PBMC were grown at 1.5 million to 2 million per well. The length of the CDR3 is 15 residues. In germline, CDR1 is MNHEY, CDR2 SVGAGI. Trimming left V 6 bases short and J 10 bases short, with 22 bases between.

This rearrangement joins TRBV6-5 to TRBJ2-4; perhaps D is TRBD1 or TRBD2 (5 bases each). The input for sequencing was CD4+ T cells from PBMCs cultured with HCoV-NL63 spike peptides, taken after COVID-19 vaccination. This receptor was obtained from a human donor who received a COVID-19 vaccine. Some clones in this sample may be carry-over from other donors' samples. CDR3 nucleotide sequence: TGTGCCAGCAGCAACATACCCGGGACGGGCCTTATTCAGTACTTC. Translated: CASSNIPGTGLIQYF.